The count of the clone carrying this T cell receptor beta chain is one. Its antigen is unknown. The data stem from a study of blood T cells in healthy people across ages. Looking at the study overall: There was about one barcoded beta molecule captured by template switching per two T cells.

V was clipped by 3 bases and J by 6 bases, with 15 bases between them. The V gene's germline CDR1 is MGHRA and CDR2 YSYEKL. CDR3 length: 15 residues. It was about 9.4 milliliters of peripheral blood that were drawn from each donor. It was with a sample-barcoded 5' primer and a J-beta primer mix that a second PCR of roughly 6 to 12 cycles was run. Each cDNA was tagged by a template-switch adaptor containing 12 random nucleotides. TCRdb passed the 5' RACE reads through MiXCR, listing each CDR3 protein once. The table lists roughly 730,000 distinct CDR3 sequences, roughly three fifths of them singletons. Study-wide points: Across the age range, TCR beta diversity per million T cells fell in a roughly linear way.

Sequencing input: blood. The source is a middle-aged man in good health. The gene calls are TRBV4-1 and TRBJ1-5; perhaps TRBD1 as D (5 bases). The CDR3 loop is CASSHSVQGFQPQHF. DNA for the CDR3: TGCGCCAGCAGCCACTCAGTTCAGGGTTTTCAGCCCCAGCATTTT.